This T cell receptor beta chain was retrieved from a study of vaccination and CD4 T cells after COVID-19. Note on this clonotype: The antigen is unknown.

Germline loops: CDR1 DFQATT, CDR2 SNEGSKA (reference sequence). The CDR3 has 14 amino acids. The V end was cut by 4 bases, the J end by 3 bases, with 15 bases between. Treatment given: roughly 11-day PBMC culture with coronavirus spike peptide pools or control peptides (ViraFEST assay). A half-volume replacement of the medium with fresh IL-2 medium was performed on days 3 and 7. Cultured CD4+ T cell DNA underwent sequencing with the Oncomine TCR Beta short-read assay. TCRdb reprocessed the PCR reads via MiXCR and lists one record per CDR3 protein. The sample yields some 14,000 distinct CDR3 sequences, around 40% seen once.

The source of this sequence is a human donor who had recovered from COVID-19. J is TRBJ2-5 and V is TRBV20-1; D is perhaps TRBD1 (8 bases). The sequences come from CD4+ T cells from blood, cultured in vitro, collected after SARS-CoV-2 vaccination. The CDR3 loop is CSATNRGGKETQYF. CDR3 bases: TGCAGTGCTACAAACAGGGGGGGGAAAGAGACCCAGTACTTC.